Below are 8 T cell receptor beta chains sequenced from a single sample in a study of cytomegalovirus exposure and HLA in healthy donors. The PCR used 60 Vbeta and 13 Jbeta primers. Generated by immunoSEQ multiplex PCR, the TCRdb table keeps only in-frame clones and is missing some. This repertoire comprises over 65,000 clones; its ten largest clones make up around 1.1%. Sample: PBMCs. These receptors were collected from a woman in her twenties or thirties in good health and CMV-seronegative.

This chain uses TRBV30 with TRBJ2-2; perhaps TRBD1 as D (7 bases). The germline gives CDR1 GTSNPN, CDR2 SVGIG (reference sequence). Trimming took off 7 bases at V and 0 bases at J, with 24 bases between the two ends. The CDR3 contains 18 residues. CDR3 protein: CAFKGGGRPRTNTGELFF. The CDR3, as DNA: TGTGCCTTCAAAGGAGGGGGCCGACCAAGGACGAACACCGGGGAGCTGTTTTTT.

The rearrangement links TRBV5-6 to TRBJ1-1; D is perhaps TRBD1 (5 bases). Germline CDR1 and CDR2: SGHDT and YYEEEE. This CDR3 is 17 amino acids long. The V end was cut by 1 base, the J end by 1 base, with 17 bases between. As DNA, the CDR3 is TGTGCCAGCAGCTTGTTTGTGGCAGGGAGGAGGAACACTGAAGCTTTCTTT. Protein sequence: CASSLFVAGRRNTEAFF.

This sequence joins TRBV6-5 and TRBJ1-2; 9 nucleotides agree with TRBD1. Germline V CDR1 and CDR2: MNHEY, SVGAGI. With 6 bases clipped from V and 7 bases from J, the junction kept 6 bases outside the gene matches. The CDR3 is 13 residues long. CDR3 protein: CASRRQGGPGYTF. CDR3 DNA sequence: TGTGCCAGCAGGAGACAGGGGGGCCCTGGCTACACCTTC.

The rearrangement uses TRBV18 and TRBJ2-2, with D maybe TRBD2 (6 bases). The ends were cut back, 2 bases at V and 6 bases at J, with 16 bases in the middle. CDR3 length: 16 residues. Germline CDR1 KGHSH, CDR2 LQKENI. CDR3 loop: CASSPRSRRGAGELFF. Written as DNA, the CDR3 is TGTGCCAGCTCACCAAGATCGAGGAGGGGTGCCGGGGAGCTGTTTTTT. The whole variable domain, remainder taken from reference TRBV18 and TRBJ2-2, is NAGVMQNPRHLVRRRGQEARLRCSPMKGHSHVYWYRQLPEEGLKFMVYLQKENIIDESGMPKERFSAEFPKEGPSILRIQQVVRGDSAAYFCASSPRSRRGAGELFFGEGSRLTVL.

The chain joins TRBV7-2 to TRBJ1-1, with D possibly matching TRBD1 (5 bases). CDR3 length: 13 amino acids. Germline CDR1 and CDR2: SGHTA and FQGNSA. V dropped 5 bases and J dropped 9 bases, with 16 bases sitting between them. This CDR3 is CASSPYERQKAFF. The CDR3 DNA sequence: TGTGCCAGCAGCCCCTATGAAAGACAGAAAGCTTTCTTT.

V usage is TRBV12-2 and J usage is TRBJ2-7; the table's TRBD1 call for D was not verified on the DNA. TRBV12-2 is tagged as a pseudogene. The CDR3 has 17 amino acids. The CDR3 DNA reads as TGTGCAAGTCGCTTAGAGGGGTGGAGACAACGCACCTACGAGCAGTACTTC. This translates into CASRLEGWRQRTYEQYF.

This rearrangement joins TRBV7-9 to TRBJ2-7, with D tentatively TRBD1 (6 bases). The CDR3 has 13 residues. V lost 5 bases and J 0 bases, leaving 8 bases between the germline ends. The germline V gene encodes CDR1 SEHNR and CDR2 FQNEAQ (reference sequence). The CDR3 is CASSGTSSYEQYF. DNA of the CDR3: TGTGCCAGCAGCGGGACAAGCTCCTACGAGCAGTACTTC.

The CDR3 region is CASSLGTGIYGYTF. CDR3 sequence (DNA): TGCGCCAGCAGCCTCGGGACAGGGATCTATGGCTACACCTTC. This chain connects TRBV4-1 to TRBJ1-2; TRBD1 aligns across 9 bases. Per the germline V gene, CDR1 is MGHRA and CDR2 is YSYEKL. The CDR3 is made up of 14 amino acids. With 4 bases clipped from V and 4 bases from J, the junction kept 4 bases outside the gene matches.